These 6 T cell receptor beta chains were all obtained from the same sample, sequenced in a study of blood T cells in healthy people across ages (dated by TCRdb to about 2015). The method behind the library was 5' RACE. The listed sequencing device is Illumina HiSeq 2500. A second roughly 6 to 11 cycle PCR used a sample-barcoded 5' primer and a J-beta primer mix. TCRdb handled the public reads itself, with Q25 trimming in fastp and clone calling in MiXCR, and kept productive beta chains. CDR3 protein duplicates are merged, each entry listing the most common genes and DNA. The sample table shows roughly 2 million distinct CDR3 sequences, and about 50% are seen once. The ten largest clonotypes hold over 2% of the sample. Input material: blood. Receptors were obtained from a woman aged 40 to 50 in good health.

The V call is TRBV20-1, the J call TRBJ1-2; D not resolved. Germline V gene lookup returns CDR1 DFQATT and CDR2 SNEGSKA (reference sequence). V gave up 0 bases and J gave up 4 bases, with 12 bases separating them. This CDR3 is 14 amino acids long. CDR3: CSARDPGRSYGYTF. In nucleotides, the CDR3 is TGCAGTGCTAGAGATCCTGGCAGAAGCTATGGCTACACCTTC.

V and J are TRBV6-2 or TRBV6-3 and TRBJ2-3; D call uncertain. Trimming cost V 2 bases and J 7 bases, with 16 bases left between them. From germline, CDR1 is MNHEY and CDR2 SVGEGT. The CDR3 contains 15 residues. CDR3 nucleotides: TGTGCCAGCAGTTACGGCCCCTATGATTCAAATACGCAGTATTTT. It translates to CASSYGPYDSNTQYF.

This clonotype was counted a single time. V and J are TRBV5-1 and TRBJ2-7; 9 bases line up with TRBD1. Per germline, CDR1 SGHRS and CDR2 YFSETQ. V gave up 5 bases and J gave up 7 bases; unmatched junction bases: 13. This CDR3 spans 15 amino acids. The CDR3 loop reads CASRSGTGTKNEQYF. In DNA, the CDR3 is TGCGCCAGCAGGTCCGGGACAGGGACTAAAAATGAGCAGTACTTC.

CDR3 bases: TGTGCCAGCAGCACTCAGGGCCCCTTGAACACTGAAGCTTTCTTT. As protein: CASSTQGPLNTEAFF. The chain links TRBV21-1 to TRBJ1-1. TRBV21-1 is a pseudogene. The CDR3 totals 15 residues.

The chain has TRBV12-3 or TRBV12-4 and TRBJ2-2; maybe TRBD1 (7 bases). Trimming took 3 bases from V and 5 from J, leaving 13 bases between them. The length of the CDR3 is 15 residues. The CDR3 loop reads CASSFRTGGTGELFF. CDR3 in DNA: TGTGCCAGCAGTTTCCGGACAGGAGGGACCGGGGAGCTGTTTTTT.

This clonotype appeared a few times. This chain's CDR3 is CASTTPASGTYNEQFF. CDR3 nucleotide sequence: TGTGCCAGTACTACTCCGGCTAGCGGAACCTACAATGAGCAGTTCTTC. This chain connects TRBV6-6 to TRBJ2-1; 7 nucleotides agree with TRBD2. In germline, CDR1 is MNHNY, CDR2 SVGAGI (reference sequence). Germline trimming cut 9 bases from V and 2 bases from J; bases unmatched to any gene: 13. The CDR3 contains 16 residues.